These 18 T cell receptor beta chains share one sample of origin, sequenced in a study of beta chain features in type 1 diabetes. The study, taken as a whole, reports: TCRB CDR3 length was moderately but significantly reduced in all four CD4+ subsets of Type 1 diabetes patients.

The antigens of these receptors remain unknown. Investigators reverse transcribed all isolated RNA, so they sequenced expressed TCRB transcripts. Using immunoSEQ multiplex PCR, the repertoire was profiled, and TCRdb retains in-frame clones only, with some absent. The sample lists 640,000 or so clones, about 14% seen once, with 0.04% in the top ten. Sequencing was done on a sample of naive CD4+ T cells from blood. These receptors were taken from a man between 18 and 29 years old with type 1 diabetes.

The chain joins TRBV9 to TRBJ2-3, with D unclear. Trimming pared 3 bases from V and 4 bases from J, leaving 6 bases between. Germline-derived CDR1 and CDR2 are SGDLS and YYNGEE. CDR3 length: 12 amino acids. This CDR3 is CASSDVSDTQYF. The DNA for the CDR3 is TGTGCCAGCAGCGATGTGTCAGATACGCAGTATTTT.

The gene calls are TRBV4-1 and TRBJ2-3; 16 nucleotides align to TRBD2. The J segment lost 4 bases and the V segment lost 2 bases, leaving 6 bases of the junction unmatched. Germline V gives CDR1 MGHRA, CDR2 YSYEKL. CDR3 length: 18 residues. As DNA, the CDR3 is TGCGCCAGCAGCCAACTGGGACTAGCGGGAGGGCCAGCAGATACGCAGTATTTT. Translation: CASSQLGLAGGPADTQYF.

This clone was seen more than once but under ten times. The gene calls are TRBV7-2 and TRBJ2-6; perhaps TRBD2 as D (5 bases). V was pared by 0 bases and J by 2 bases, with 11 bases between. The CDR3 covers 17 residues. Germline CDR1 is SGHTA and CDR2 is FQGNSA. CDR3 region: CASSLALLVPGANVLTF. The CDR3, as DNA: TGTGCCAGCAGCTTAGCATTACTAGTTCCTGGGGCCAACGTCCTGACTTTC.

This clone was observed a handful of times. CDR3 DNA sequence: TGCAGCGTCGAGGGAGTGACCTACGAGCAGTACTTC. Protein sequence: CSVEGVTYEQYF. The chain is built from TRBV29-1 and TRBJ2-7; maybe TRBD2 (5 bases). The CDR3 has 12 residues. The V end was cut by 6 bases, the J end by 2 bases, with 11 bases between. Germline V CDR1 and CDR2: SQVTM, ANQGSEA.

This clone was detected only a few times. This chain connects TRBV7-9 to TRBJ2-3, with TRBD2 identical over 7 bases. CDR1 is SEHNR and CDR2 is FQNEAQ in the germline V gene (reference sequence). This CDR3 region has 16 residues. The trim removed 7 bases at V and 2 bases at J, leaving 12 bases unmatched. The CDR3 here is CASTKRLAGLTDTQYF. CDR3 DNA: TGTGCCAGCACCAAAAGACTAGCAGGTCTCACAGATACGCAGTATTTT.

This clone was observed a few times. This chain uses TRBV18 with TRBJ2-3, with D possibly matching TRBD2 (6 bases). Germline lookup yields CDR1 KGHSH and CDR2 LQKENI. CDR3 size: 14 residues. V dropped 4 bases and J dropped 3 bases, with 11 bases sitting between them. The CDR3 DNA follows: TGTGCCAGCTCACGCATGGGAGGTACAGATACGCAGTATTTT. Amino acids: CASSRMGGTDTQYF.

This clone was seen more than once but under ten times. This same CDR3 is encoded by further DNA sequences in the sample. The rearrangement uses TRBV9 and TRBJ1-1; no firm D call. CDR3 length: 13 amino acids. CDR1 and CDR2 (germline): SGDLS, YYNGEE. Trimming took 0 bases from V and 0 from J, leaving 3 bases between them. For the CDR3, the DNA is TGTGCCAGCAGCGTAGCGATGAACACTGAAGCTTTCTTT. This codes for CASSVAMNTEAFF. Combining the CDR3 with reference TRBV9 and TRBJ1-1 gives the whole variable domain DSGVTQTPKHLITATGQRVTLRCSPRSGDLSVYWYQQSLDQGLQFLIQYYNGEERAKGNILERFSAQQFPDLHSELNLSSLELGDSALYFCASSVAMNTEAFFGQGTRLTVV.

The DNA of the CDR3 is TGTGCCAGCAGGCGCGGGACTAGCGGGTCGGAGACCCAGTACTTC. It yields the protein CASRRGTSGSETQYF. The gene calls are TRBV7-2 and TRBJ2-5, with TRBD2 identical over 12 bases. This CDR3 has 15 residues. Germline V gene data show CDR1 as SGHTA and CDR2 as FQGNSA. Trimming removed 6 bases from V and 5 bases from J; junction bases left unmatched: 7. Combining the CDR3 with reference TRBV7-2 and TRBJ2-5 gives the whole variable domain GAGVSQSPSNKVTEKGKDVELRCDPISGHTALYWYRQSLGQGLEFLIYFQGNSAPDKSGLPSDRFSAERTGGSVSTLTIQRTQQEDSAVYLCASRRGTSGSETQYFGPGTRLLVL.

The rearrangement links TRBV9 to TRBJ1-6; no definite D call. V shed 6 bases and J shed 0 bases, with 22 bases lying between them. Germline V gene data show CDR1 as SGDLS and CDR2 as YYNGEE. CDR3 length: 19 residues. CDR3 amino acids: CASNQDGERPSSYNSPLHF. In nucleotides, the CDR3 is TGTGCCAGCAACCAGGACGGAGAAAGACCAAGCTCCTATAATTCACCCCTCCACTTT.

This clone was counted a few times. V and J are TRBV7-3 and TRBJ2-1, with D hard to call. Germline assignment: CDR1 SGHTA and CDR2 FQGTGA. The CDR3 contains 15 residues. Trimming removed 1 base at V and 6 bases at J, with 13 bases between. The CDR3 DNA reads TGTGCCAGCAGCTTAAGAAAGGACCTCCTCAATGAGCAGTTCTTC. It is translated as CASSLRKDLLNEQFF.

The genes are TRBV14 and TRBJ2-5, with no clear D. Germline CDR1 and CDR2: SGHDN and FVKESK. This CDR3 spans 13 amino acids. Trimming cost V 4 bases and J 1 base, with 7 bases left between them. CDR3 in DNA: TGTGCCAGCAGCCCCCGGGTCCAAGAGACCCAGTACTTC. The encoded protein is CASSPRVQETQYF.

The rearrangement links TRBV4-2 to TRBJ1-6; D gene ambiguous. The CDR3 contains 16 residues. Germline V gene lookup returns CDR1 LGHNA and CDR2 YNFKEQ. The V end lost 0 bases, the J end lost 2 bases, and 8 bases lay between the germline ends. This chain's CDR3 is CASSQERVTYNSPLHF. The CDR3 nucleotides read TGTGCCAGCAGCCAAGAGAGGGTTACCTATAATTCACCCCTCCACTTT.

The gene calls are TRBV28 and TRBJ2-2, with TRBD1 identical over 7 bases. The CDR3 totals 15 residues. Unmatched junction bases numbered 10, after V lost 6 bases and J lost 6 bases. Germline loops: CDR1 MDHEN, CDR2 SYDVKM. CDR3 in amino acids: CASSPGTALPGELFF. The CDR3 coding sequence is TGTGCCAGCAGCCCCGGGACAGCCCTCCCCGGGGAGCTGTTTTTT.

This clone was seen only a few times. This sequence joins TRBV7-2 and TRBJ2-3; no clear D gene. From germline, CDR1 is SGHTA and CDR2 FQGNSA. The CDR3 is made up of 14 amino acids. The germline V and J ends were trimmed by 5 bases and 5 bases, with 14 bases remaining between them. This chain's CDR3 is CASSPIGFQDTQYF. CDR3 in DNA: TGTGCCAGCAGCCCGATCGGGTTTCAAGATACGCAGTATTTT.

The rearrangement uses TRBV20-1 and TRBJ2-5; 7 nucleotides align to TRBD1. Unmatched junction bases numbered 9, after V lost 6 bases and J lost 14 bases. The CDR3 length is 10 residues. Germline V gives CDR1 DFQATT, CDR2 SNEGSKA (reference sequence). CDR3: CSAFLGQRYF. The CDR3 DNA sequence: TGCAGTGCCTTCTTGGGACAGAGATACTTC.

This clone was observed a few times. The chain joins TRBV2 to TRBJ1-5, with D perhaps TRBD1 (5 bases). The germline gives CDR1 SNHLY, CDR2 FYNNEI. The CDR3 has 17 amino acids. V lost 4 bases to trimming and J lost 4 bases, with 20 bases between them. CDR3 nucleotide sequence: TGTGCCAGCAGTGTTGACGAAGCCCTAGGGGCGAATCAGCCCCAGCATTTT. Its translation: CASSVDEALGANQPQHF.

This clone was recorded a few times. The J gene is TRBJ2-1, the V gene TRBV13; D not certain. Per germline, CDR1 PRHDT and CDR2 FYEKMQ (reference sequence). The CDR3 extends over 16 amino acids. V lost 5 bases, J lost 0 bases, and 14 bases lay in between. The CDR3 spells CASSPIAFRSYNEQFF. As DNA, the CDR3 is TGTGCCAGCAGCCCAATAGCCTTTCGCTCCTACAATGAGCAGTTCTTC.

Comments on this clone: The sample has other DNA sequences that encode this CDR3 too. The rearrangement uses TRBV2 and TRBJ2-5, with unresolved D. The V gene's germline CDR1 is SNHLY and CDR2 FYNNEI. The CDR3 is 11 residues long. V lost 1 base and J 4 bases, leaving 1 base between the germline ends. The CDR3 DNA sequence: TGTGCCAGCAGTGAAGGAGAGACCCAGTACTTC. Protein: CASSEGETQYF.